This passage covers 25 T cell receptor gamma chains from one sample sequenced in a study of gamma delta lymphoproliferative disorders and STAT genes. TCRdb made new clone calls on the multiplex PCR reads using CATT. The table has under 2,500 gamma-chain clones, approximately 18% seen once; the top ten hold roughly 54%. PBMCs from patients and controls supplied the genomic DNA for sequencing. Sequencing was done on a sample of blood. The receptors were sampled from a human donor with gamma-delta T-cell large granular lymphocyte leukemia.

This rearrangement joins TRGV10 to TRGJ1 or TRGJ2. The J gene is not listed in TCRdb, so it was assigned here from a DNA match to germline. TRGV10 is an ORF, with its function uncertain. V was clipped by 8 bases and J by 11 bases; unmatched bases: 7. This CDR3 is 10 amino acids long. Here the CDR3 DNA reads TGTGCTGCGTGGGATTCTCAGAAACTCTTT. Protein: CAAWDSQKLF.

This clone has only a few counts. The chain employs TRGV10 and TRGJ1 or TRGJ2. TCRdb supplies no J gene; here it was assigned by aligning the nucleotide sequence to germline. TRGV10 is labeled an ORF, and its function is uncertain. The V and J ends lost 10 bases and 11 bases, in that order; junction bases with no gene match: 6. The CDR3 consists of 9 residues. The CDR3 sequence: CAASLEKLF. The CDR3 region has the DNA TGTGCTGCGTCTTTGGAGAAACTCTTT.

This clone has a handful of counts. The rearrangement uses TRGV4 and TRGJ1 or TRGJ2. No J gene is reported in TCRdb; it was inferred here by comparing the DNA with germline. Trimming took 4 bases from V and 5 from J; bases not matched to a gene: 14. Germline lookup yields CDR1 EGSTGY and CDR2 YDSYTSSV. The length of the CDR3 is 15 residues. CDR3 loop: CATWDGDSANYKKLF. The CDR3 nucleotides are TGTGCCACCTGGGACGGTGACTCGGCAAATTATAAGAAACTCTTT.

On this clone: The sample holds other DNA sequences that translate to the same CDR3. The CDR3 sequence: CATWDGPGLYYKKLF. DNA of the CDR3: TGTGCCACCTGGGACGGGCCGGGGCTTTACTATAAGAAACTCTTT. The chain uses TRGV2 and TRGJ1 or TRGJ2. The J gene was not available in TCRdb and was assigned here by matching the DNA to germline segments. V lost 0 bases, J lost 7 bases, and 12 bases stayed unmatched. Per germline, CDR1 EGSNGY and CDR2 YDSYNSKV. The CDR3 is 15 amino acids.

This clone was detected only a few times. The chain combines TRGV9 with TRGJ1 or TRGJ2. TCRdb offers no J gene call, so here the DNA was matched to germline to obtain one. V gave up 0 bases and J gave up 6 bases; unmatched junction bases: 5. Germline V gene data show CDR1 as GITISATS and CDR2 as ISYDGTV (reference sequence). The CDR3 length is 13 residues. CDR3 sequence (DNA): TGTGCCTTGTGGGAGGTGGGTGGTTATAAGAAACTCTTT. This codes for CALWEVGGYKKLF.

Sample share makes this clone large. The sample carries other DNA sequences with the same CDR3. The CDR3 bases are TGTGCTGCGTGGGATTATTATAAGAAACTCTTT. Translation gives CAAWDYYKKLF. This chain joins TRGV10 and TRGJ1 or TRGJ2. TCRdb offers no J gene call, so here the DNA was matched to germline to obtain one. TRGV10 is given ORF status, its function remaining uncertain. The CDR3 spans 11 residues. The V and J ends lost 8 bases and 2 bases, in that order; junction bases with no gene match: 1.

This clone was counted only a few times. The chain carries TRGV8 and TRGJ1 or TRGJ2. No J segment appears in TCRdb, so it was assigned here by matching the sequence to germline. Trimming removed 1 base from V and 7 bases from J; junction bases left unmatched: 7. The CDR3 is 13 amino acids. The germline V gene encodes CDR1 VENAVY and CDR2 YDSYNSRV. The DNA of the CDR3 is TGTGCCACCTGGGATAGTGAGGGATATAAGAAACTCTTT. Its translation is CATWDSEGYKKLF.

A note on this clone: The sample has other DNA sequences that encode this CDR3 too. The chain joins TRGV10 to TRGJ1 or TRGJ2. Since TCRdb gives no J gene, matching the DNA to germline was used here to assign it. TRGV10 carries the ORF label, with uncertain function. The CDR3 is made up of 14 amino acids. Germline trimming cut 8 bases from V and 6 bases from J; bases unmatched to any gene: 14. For the CDR3, the DNA is TGTGCTGCGTGGGACCTATACGGCCTTTATAAGAAACTCTTT. This encodes CAAWDLYGLYKKLF.

In this sample, this clone turned up a few times. This sequence joins TRGV2 and TRGJP2. The J gene, missing from TCRdb, was assigned here through DNA to germline matching. Trimming at V came to 0 bases and at J to 2 bases, leaving 9 bases not matched to a gene. Germline CDR1 and CDR2: EGSNGY and YDSYNSKV. The CDR3 consists of 17 residues. CDR3 in amino acids: CATWDGGQGSSDWIKTF. The CDR3 DNA is TGTGCCACCTGGGACGGGGGCCAAGGGAGTAGTGATTGGATCAAGACGTTT.

The chain couples TRGV2 to TRGJP1. TCRdb gives no J gene; it was assigned here by matching the DNA to germline. CDR1 is EGSNGY, CDR2 YDSYNSKV, per germline. V shed 0 bases and J 0 bases; nucleotides not matched to a gene: 4. This CDR3 region has 16 residues. The CDR3 reads CATWDGPNTTGWFKIF. CDR3 coding DNA: TGTGCCACCTGGGACGGGCCGAATACCACTGGTTGGTTCAAGATATTT.

The chain joins TRGV10 to TRGJ1 or TRGJ2. TCRdb leaves out the J gene; it was filled in here by matching the DNA to germline. TRGV10 is annotated as an ORF whose role is uncertain. V gave up 8 bases and J gave up 9 bases; unmatched junction bases: 17. The CDR3 contains 14 residues. CDR3 sequence reads: CAAWDTSFGCKKLF. CDR3 DNA: TGTGCTGCGTGGGATACGTCTTTCGGTTGTAAGAAACTCTTT.

This clone showed up just a few times. The chain is built from TRGV2 and TRGJ1 or TRGJ2. The J gene is not listed in TCRdb, so it was assigned here from a DNA match to germline. The CDR3 extends over 14 amino acids. V gave up 2 bases and J gave up 0 bases; unmatched junction bases: 4. Germline values: CDR1 EGSNGY, CDR2 YDSYNSKV. The CDR3 sequence is CATWDDPNYYKKLF. The CDR3 DNA reads as TGTGCCACCTGGGACGACCCGAATTATTATAAGAAACTCTTT.

The chain is built from TRGV8 and TRGJ1 or TRGJ2. The J gene is not listed in TCRdb, so it was assigned here from a DNA match to germline. CDR3 size: 13 residues. Trimming at V came to 6 bases and at J to 0 bases, leaving 5 bases not matched to a gene. From germline, CDR1 is VENAVY and CDR2 YDSYNSRV. CDR3 protein: CATWIWNYYKKLF. CDR3 in DNA: TGTGCCACCTGGATCTGGAATTATTATAAGAAACTCTTT.

Only a few counts were recorded for this clone. The chain couples TRGV9 to TRGJP1. Germline matching of the DNA provided the J gene here, since TCRdb leaves it blank. The CDR3 is 15 amino acids. V was clipped by 3 bases and J by 2 bases; unmatched bases: 6. Germline assignment: CDR1 GITISATS and CDR2 ISYDGTV (reference sequence). In DNA form, the CDR3 reads TGTGCCTTGTGGGAGTTCGAGACCACTGGTTGGTTCAAGATATTT. This translates into CALWEFETTGWFKIF.

V is TRGV3 and J is TRGJ1 or TRGJ2. Because TCRdb records no J gene, it was assigned here through a match of the DNA to germline. The CDR3 length is 15 residues. Germline-derived CDR1 and CDR2 are VTNTFY and YDVSTARD (reference sequence). Germline trimming cut 0 bases from V and 6 bases from J; bases unmatched to any gene: 11. The CDR3 DNA is TGTGCCACCTGGGACAGGCTACCCCTCGGTTATAAGAAACTCTTT. It codes for CATWDRLPLGYKKLF.

A note on this clone: Other DNA variants within this sample encode the same CDR3. This rearrangement joins TRGV4 to TRGJ1 or TRGJ2. In the absence of a J gene in TCRdb, the DNA was matched to germline to assign it here. Trimming removed 5 bases from V and 10 bases from J; junction bases left unmatched: 5. Germline V gives CDR1 EGSTGY, CDR2 YDSYTSSV. The length of the CDR3 is 10 residues. The CDR3 sequence is CATWAPKKLF. CDR3 nucleotide sequence: TGTGCCACCTGGGCACCCAAGAAACTCTTT.

This clone was counted a few times. V usage is TRGV4 and J usage is TRGJ1 or TRGJ2. TCRdb lists no J gene, so it was determined here by aligning the DNA to germline. Germline values: CDR1 EGSTGY, CDR2 YDSYTSSV. This CDR3 is 14 amino acids long. V was clipped by 6 bases and J by 0 bases; unmatched bases: 8. The DNA for the CDR3 is TGTGCCACCTGGCCCGCATCGAATTATTATAAGAAACTCTTT. It translates to CATWPASNYYKKLF.

The genes are TRGV9 and TRGJP. TCRdb offers no J gene call, so here the DNA was matched to germline to obtain one. The V segment lost 5 bases and the J segment 12 bases; nucleotides outside the gene matches: 7. Germline V gene lookup returns CDR1 GITISATS and CDR2 ISYDGTV (reference sequence). The CDR3 consists of 14 residues. The chain's CDR3 is CALWVEGGKKIKVF. The CDR3 DNA reads TGTGCCTTGTGGGTGGAGGGGGGCAAAAAAATCAAGGTATTT.

The genes are TRGV3 and TRGJ1 or TRGJ2. TCRdb is silent on the J gene; assignment here came from matching the DNA to germline. V gave up 2 bases and J gave up 12 bases; unmatched junction bases: 10. There are 12 residues in the CDR3. Germline-derived CDR1 and CDR2 are VTNTFY and YDVSTARD (reference sequence). The CDR3 reads CATWDIDYSKLF. The CDR3 DNA follows: TGTGCCACCTGGGACATTGATTACTCGAAACTCTTT.

V is TRGV3 and J is TRGJ1 or TRGJ2. Germline matching of the DNA provided the J gene here, since TCRdb leaves it blank. The germline gives CDR1 VTNTFY, CDR2 YDVSTARD (reference sequence). The CDR3 is 12 residues long. Unmatched junction bases numbered 5, after V lost 0 bases and J lost 9 bases. CDR3 nucleotide sequence: TGTGCCACCTGGGACAGGCGGGGTAAGAAACTCTTT. It yields the protein CATWDRRGKKLF.

The chain has TRGV3 and TRGJP2. TCRdb records no J gene; here it was assigned by comparing the DNA to germline. This CDR3 is 15 amino acids long. V lost 0 bases and J lost 3; bases outside the gene matches: 4. Germline values: CDR1 VTNTFY, CDR2 YDVSTARD (reference sequence). CDR3 in DNA: TGTGCCACCTGGGACAGGCTTGGTAGTGATTGGATCAAGACGTTT. This encodes CATWDRLGSDWIKTF.

This clone has a handful of counts. V is TRGV2 and J is TRGJ1 or TRGJ2. The J gene, missing from TCRdb, was assigned here through DNA to germline matching. V lost 2 bases, J lost 7 bases, and 8 bases stayed unmatched. The CDR3 runs 13 residues. CDR1 and CDR2 from the germline V gene are EGSNGY and YDSYNSKV. The CDR3 DNA sequence: TGTGCCACCTGGGACGCCCGGGGGTATAAGAAACTCTTT. Its translation: CATWDARGYKKLF.

The chain carries TRGV5 and TRGJ1 or TRGJ2. Here the J gene was assigned by germline matching of the DNA, as TCRdb has none. The germline CDR1 and CDR2 sequences are VINAFY and YDVSNSKD. This CDR3 has 13 residues. J was trimmed by 5 bases and V by 9 bases; bases with no gene match: 13. CDR3 residues: CATPRRLDYKKLF. The CDR3 nucleotides are TGTGCCACCCCACGGAGGTTGGATTATAAGAAACTCTTT.

This clone was seen a few times. CDR3 DNA sequence: TGTGCCACGCTCAACTATTATAAGAAACTCTTT. Protein: CATLNYYKKLF. The chain recombines TRGV3 with TRGJ1 or TRGJ2. No J gene was available from TCRdb, and it was assigned here by a germline match of the DNA. The V gene end was trimmed by 10 bases and the J gene end by 4 bases; junction bases not matched to a gene: 7. The germline V gene has CDR1 VTNTFY and CDR2 YDVSTARD (reference sequence). This CDR3 is 11 amino acids long.

This clone is labeled as medium-sized. J is TRGJP2 and V is TRGV11. TCRdb supplies no J gene; here it was assigned by aligning the nucleotide sequence to germline. TRGV11 is noted as an ORF with a role that remains uncertain. This CDR3 contains 16 residues. The J segment lost 5 bases and the V segment lost 5 bases, leaving 11 bases of the junction unmatched. The CDR3 DNA reads as TGTGCCTGCTGGATTAATCCCCCTAGGAGTGATTGGATCAAGACGTTT. It codes for CACWINPPRSDWIKTF.